This TCR beta chain emerged from a study of cytomegalovirus exposure and HLA in healthy donors (dated 2017 in TCRdb). At the level of the whole study: An earlier analysis of fewer than 750 of the donors reported over 250 Gb of sequence data and 117 million unique TCR beta sequences obtained from about 179 million T cells. Approximately 310 gigabases of sequencing data and tens of millions of unique TCR sequences were included in an early release covering several hundred HLA-typed donors. The genetic ancestry cluster associated with self-reported Caucasian donors included 70% to 85% of the roughly 390 genotyped donors. The aim of the study was to test whether cataloging public T cell receptors could identify signatures of past pathogen exposure. The T cell repertoires of several hundred subjects were profiled by immunosequencing and related to cytomegalovirus serostatus. Besides the first cohort of approximately 710 subjects, a separate validation cohort made up of some 110 different subjects was used. To predict cytomegalovirus infection status, the study combined high-throughput TCR immunosequencing, statistical association of individual TCRs with disease status, and machine learning. A later analysis re-analyzed previously published TCR beta repertoires from 650 to 800 donors and added high-resolution HLA genotyping to study TCR occurrence patterns. Rather than using new phenotypic data, the later analysis identified candidate immune exposures from TCR beta sequences and from how often those sequences occurred across donors. An earlier analysis of about 600 of the donors used high-throughput TCR beta sequencing to judge whether each TCR beta V gene segment behaved as functional or pseudogenic. Donor age, sex, ethnicity and CMV serostatus were collected together with the repertoire data. In a later genetic analysis, genome-wide SNP genotypes for about 55% of the roughly 700 donors were used, and that subset was treated as a discovery cohort. All discovery cohort repertoires had been generated on a single sequencing platform. Class I and class II HLA loci were covered by the typing at four-digit resolution. Typing coverage varied by locus: roughly 620-630 donors for A, B, C, DRB1 and DQB1; roughly 500 for DQA1; around 570 for DPA1; roughly 450 for DPB1. Four to six DR-DQ haplotypes were handled as single units for association and clustering, since linkage in the cohort was strong. Across around 400 genotyped donors of the cohort, an average of about 250,000 unique TCR beta nucleotide sequences per donor were sequenced, and roughly a sixth of those sequences were non-productive. General findings and caveats noted by the study authors: When HLA alleles, especially DR and DQ, strongly co-occurred, TCR associations were difficult to assign to individual alleles. Some IMGT-functional V segments, including TRBV6-2 and TRBV6-3, could not be distinguished by the 87-base-pair reads and were therefore excluded. V-gene and J-gene trimming of TCR beta chains was associated with a missense DCLRE1C variant in a later genetic analysis, and the association was replicated in an independent cohort. A later analysis found that TCR association rates varied across HLA loci, with DRB1 alleles showing the most associated TCRs and HLA-C alleles the fewest. Presence/absence analyses assumed roughly uniform sequencing depth across donors, an assumption that may not hold. In a later genetic analysis, fewer N-insertions in productive TCRs were reported among donors in an Asian-associated ancestry cluster than the roughly 670-donor mean. Linkage disequilibrium might explain the correlated functional status among segregating V segments, but an unknown experimental factor could not be excluded. A cluster of highly shared sequence variants was judged likely to be a technical artifact of the sequencing pipeline. At a false discovery rate of 0.05, a later analysis linked approximately 18,000 TCR beta sequences to specific HLA alleles. In a later analysis, HLA-associated TCR beta chains showed more clonal expansion and lower generation probabilities than non-associated chains that were equally common. In vitro tests confirmed that a few of the cytomegalovirus-associated TCR beta chains recognize cytomegalovirus antigens. A later analysis reported that several top co-occurrence clusters appeared linked to parvovirus B19, influenza, CMV and Epstein-Barr virus. Immune exposure information for the cohort was limited to CMV serostatus. Only TCR beta chains were sequenced in this cohort, and the absence of alpha or paired-chain data limited detectable features. A further reported finding was that TCR beta sequences accurately predicted the HLA-A and HLA-B alleles for most subjects in the first cohort. Because HLA typing was missing for some donors at each locus, association tests included only the typed subset. Most TCR sequences were observed very rarely across donors, whereas some public TCRs were present in many individuals. In both the original and validation cohorts, the classifier was reported to diagnose cytomegalovirus status with high specificity and sensitivity. Because counts were too low, more than 15 rarely observed V segments, including chromosome 9 orphons, were excluded from the earlier analysis of around 590 of the donors. In the study, around 160 TCR beta chains were listed as associated with cytomegalovirus. The authors suggested that the approach could potentially be extended to other disease states and immunological phenotypes. According to a later analysis, most CMV-associated TCR beta chains appeared to be HLA-restricted, and the HLA associations seemed to be driven largely by CMV exposure. In an earlier analysis of approximately 590 of the donors, most TCR beta V segments appeared in productive rearrangements about 87% or about 30% of the time, broadly matching IMGT annotations.

The cohort consisted of 600 or so healthy bone marrow donors. All cohort members were sampled while nominally healthy, although unrecorded immune exposures were likely present. The donor was CMV seropositive and was included in the group of 289 seropositive cohort members. A peripheral blood sample was provided by each donor, and peripheral blood mononuclear cells were used for TCR beta sequencing. The Qiagen DNeasy Blood Extraction Kit was used to extract genomic DNA from the blood cell samples. Library generation was performed with the immunoSEQ multiplex PCR assay. The multiplex PCR relied on a mix of 60 forward primers for TCR Vbeta segments and 13 reverse primers for TCR Jbeta segments. A multiplex PCR assay on genomic DNA amplified the CDR3 region of rearranged TCR beta genes. Amplified TCR beta libraries were sequenced as 87-base-pair reads on the Illumina HiSeq System. Per the original workflow: Across the roughly 600 repertoires, a later analysis counted 78 million or so unique TCR beta chains, around 11 million of which were shared by at least two donors. Raw reads were error-corrected and collapsed into unique sequences by a nearest-neighbor algorithm in which closely related sequences were merged to remove PCR and sequencing errors. Alignment of CDR3 sequences to IMGT reference sequences was used to assign V, D and J gene segments. Each retained sequence needed at least a six-nucleotide match to both a V gene segment and a J gene segment. A rearrangement was called productive if the CDR3 had no stop codons and remained in frame with V and J, and every other rearrangement was called non-productive. CDR3 was defined according to IMGT convention as the region running from the second conserved V-encoded cysteine to the conserved J-encoded phenylalanine. The earlier analysis of some 550 of the donors excluded any sequence lacking an unambiguous match to a single V gene segment. An earlier analysis of approximately 590 of the donors called V segments functional above 56.7% productive rearrangements and segregating when the between-donor standard deviation exceeded 5%. A statistical classification framework was built for diagnosing cytomegalovirus status from the catalog of TCR beta chain sequences. V and J gene assignment, in a later analysis, came from comparing TCR nucleotide sequences with IMGT/GENE-DB human TR gene sequences. A later analysis assigned CDR3 sequences and most-parsimonious VDJ recombination scenarios with the TCRdist pipeline. In a later analysis, every TCR beta chain was defined by the combination of its CDR3 amino acid sequence and its V-gene family, and reads without a unique V-gene family were dropped. A later analysis removed roughly 590 highly shared, low-generation-probability nucleotide sequences to deal with suspected cross-contamination and a sequencing artifact. For each public chain, a later analysis derived a clonal expansion index from normalized ranks of inferred template counts within each repertoire. A later analysis computed generation probabilities with a VDJ recombination model fitted to out-of-frame rearrangements, and checked the results against IGoR. In a later analysis, hypergeometric tests were used to score TCR-TCR, TCR-HLA and TCR-CMV co-occurrence, with a repertoire-size bias correction applied to TCR pairs. In a later analysis, false discovery rates were estimated by permuting HLA or CMV assignments 20 times. In a later analysis, co-occurring TCRs were grouped using DBSCAN, and TCRdist sequence similarity was added for clustering within HLA-allele-positive subsets. Repertoires with fewer than 30,000 or more than 120,000 public chains were left out of co-occurrence clustering, as were five repertoires with anomalous nucleotide sharing. Entries here come from immuneACCESS through TCRdb and include only in-frame sequences with V and J called. Some clones fail to appear in such tables; in the studies checked, an unresolved V gene covers under half of the shortfall, and the cause of the remainder is unknown. The V and J calls and clone size come from that table; D and trimming were worked out from the DNA. The table of this sample itemizes around 78,000 clones. The ten largest clones add up to 3.8% of the sample.

Via the germline V gene, CDR1 is SQVTM and CDR2 ANQGSEA. CDR3 length: 13 amino acids, cysteine to phenylalanine. The CDR3 DNA has 39 bases and is translated from base 1. V loses 7 bases, J loses 6 bases, and the germline ends lie 15 bases apart. In regard to this clone: It lacks a known antigen.

This chain is built from TRBV29-1 and TRBJ1-4, and possibly TRBD1, on 5 matching bases. The TCR was taken from a man younger than 35 in good health and CMV-seropositive. The sample taken for sequencing was PBMCs. The CDR3 in this case is CSAGLLADEKLFF. DNA sequence: TGCAGCGCGGGACTACTGGCGGATGAAAAACTGTTTTTT.